This TCR beta chain was captured in a study of T-cell reconstitution after alpha-beta-depleted transplantation in children. Unique molecular identifiers were incorporated when the TCRbeta library was constructed. TCRdb called the PCR reads again in MiXCR, with one record for every CDR3 protein. The data show hundreds of thousands of distinct CDR3 sequences, around 16% seen once. CDR3 size: 15 residues. The germline V and J ends were trimmed by 7 bases and 0 bases, with 15 bases remaining between them. Germline assignment: CDR1 SQVTM and CDR2 ANQGSEA. This clonotype was detected ten times or more. The sequence was obtained from a human donor who donated a stem cell graft to a child with acute myeloid leukemia. Material: PBMCs from the stem cell graft donor, obtained from the stem cell graft. The chain recombines TRBV29-1 with TRBJ2-2; D is tentatively TRBD1 or TRBD2 (5 bases each). The CDR3 is CSGGGVGTNTGELFF. The DNA of the CDR3 is TGCAGCGGTGGGGGAGTAGGTACGAACACCGGGGAGCTGTTTTTT.